This paragraph reports one T cell receptor (beta chain). Clones were sequenced by immunoSEQ multiplex PCR, and TCRdb holds only the in-frame ones, with some missing. The sample shows approximately 90,000 clones, over 65% of them seen only once. The data are from a study of blood T cell repertoires in COVID-19. About the study: Sites across the United States, Italy and Spain contributed samples from acute and convalescent COVID-19.

The length of the CDR3 is 11 residues. Per the germline V gene, CDR1 is ENHRY and CDR2 is SYGVKD. The V gene lost 10 bases and the J gene lost 2 bases, with 9 bases spanning the gap. This TCR came from a human donor in a cohort sampled during active COVID-19. The sample comprised peripheral blood. This sequence joins TRBV10-3 and TRBJ2-7; D is unclear. This chain's CDR3 is CATQSTYEQYF. CDR3 in DNA: TGTGCCACCCAGTCCACCTACGAGCAGTACTTC.